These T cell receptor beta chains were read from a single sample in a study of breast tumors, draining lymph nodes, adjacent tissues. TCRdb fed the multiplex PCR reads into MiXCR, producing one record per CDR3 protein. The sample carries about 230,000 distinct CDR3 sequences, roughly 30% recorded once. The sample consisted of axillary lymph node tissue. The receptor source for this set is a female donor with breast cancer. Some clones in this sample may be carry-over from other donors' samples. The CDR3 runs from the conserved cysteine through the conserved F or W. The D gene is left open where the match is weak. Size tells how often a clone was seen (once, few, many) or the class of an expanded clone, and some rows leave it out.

DNA: TGTGCCAGCAGCCCGGTCGCTAGCGGGAGGTGGTCGGGGGAGCTGTTTTTT; CDR3: CASSPVASGRWSGELFF; V: TRBV7-9; D: TRBD2; J: TRBJ2-2; length: 17; size: many
DNA: TGTGCCACCAGCAGAGATAGTTCAGGCAGCGAGACCCAGTACTTC; CDR3: CATSRDSSGSETQYF; V: TRBV15; D: .; J: TRBJ2-5; length: 15; size: many
DNA: TGCAGCGGCGGGGAATCCTACAATGAGCAGTTCTTC; CDR3: CSGGESYNEQFF; V: TRBV29-1; D: .; J: TRBJ2-1; length: 12; size: many
DNA: TGTGCCAGCAGTGGTGCGGGAGGATCGGATACGCAGTATTTT; CDR3: CASSGAGGSDTQYF; V: TRBV12-3/TRBV12-4; D: TRBD2; J: TRBJ2-3; length: 14; size: .
DNA: TGTGCCAGTGGCCCTCCTAGCACAGATACGCAGTATTTT; CDR3: CASGPPSTDTQYF; V: TRBV27; D: .; J: TRBJ2-3; length: 13; size: .
DNA: TGTGCCAGCAGTTACGGGAAGACCCAGTACTTC; CDR3: CASSYGKTQYF; V: TRBV6-5; D: .; J: TRBJ2-5; length: 11; size: many
DNA: TGTGCCAGTAGTAAAGAGGGACGTTGGAACACTGAAGCTTTCTTT; CDR3: CASSKEGRWNTEAFF; V: TRBV19; D: .; J: TRBJ1-1; length: 15; size: .
DNA: TGTACCAGCAGTCCGCCTAGCGGGAGCTCCTACAATGAGCAGTTCTTT; CDR3: CTSSPPSGSSYNEQFF; V: TRBV12-3/TRBV12-4; D: TRBD2; J: TRBJ2-1; length: 16; size: .
DNA: TGTGCCAGTAGTATCACTAGCGGGAGCTCCTACGAGCAGTACTTC; CDR3: CASSITSGSSYEQYF; V: TRBV19; D: TRBD2; J: TRBJ2-7; length: 15; size: many
DNA: TGTGCCAGCAGCCGATTCAATCAGGGGAACACTGAAGCTTTCTTT; CDR3: CASSRFNQGNTEAFF; V: TRBV7-8; D: .; J: TRBJ1-1; length: 15; size: .
DNA: TGTGCCATCAGTCAAACAGGGCCCATCTCTGGGGCCAACGTCCTGACTTTC; CDR3: CAISQTGPISGANVLTF; V: TRBV10-3; D: .; J: TRBJ2-6; length: 17; size: once
DNA: TGTGCCACCAGCAGAGACGATGGGGGAGGCAATCAGCCCCAGCATTTT; CDR3: CATSRDDGGGNQPQHF; V: TRBV15; D: .; J: TRBJ1-5; length: 16; size: .
DNA: TGTGCCAGCAGGCTTGCTGGGATCTCAGATGAAGCTTTCTTT; CDR3: CASRLAGISDEAFF; V: TRBV7-9; D: .; J: TRBJ1-1; length: 14; size: .
DNA: TGTGCCAGCGGACGCAAACCGGGACAGGCCAGGCATAATTCACCCCTCCACTTT; CDR3: CASGRKPGQARHNSPLHF; V: TRBV6-5; D: TRBD1; J: TRBJ1-6; length: 18; size: .
DNA: TGTGCCAGCAGCCAATACGACGGGAGAGGCACAGATACGCAGTATTTT; CDR3: CASSQYDGRGTDTQYF; V: TRBV4-2; D: .; J: TRBJ2-3; length: 16; size: many